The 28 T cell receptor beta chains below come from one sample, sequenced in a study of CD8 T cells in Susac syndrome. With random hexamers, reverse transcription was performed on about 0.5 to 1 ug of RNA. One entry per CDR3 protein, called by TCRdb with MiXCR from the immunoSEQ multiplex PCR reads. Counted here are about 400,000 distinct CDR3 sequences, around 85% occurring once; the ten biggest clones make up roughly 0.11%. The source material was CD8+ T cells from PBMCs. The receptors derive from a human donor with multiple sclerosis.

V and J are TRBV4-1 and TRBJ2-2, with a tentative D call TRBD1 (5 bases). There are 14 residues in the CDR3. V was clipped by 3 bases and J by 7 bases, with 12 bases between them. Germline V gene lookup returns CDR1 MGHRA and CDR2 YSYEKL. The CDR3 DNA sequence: TGCGCCAGCAGCCATCGCAGGGTGAGCGGGGAGCTGTTTTTT. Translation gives CASSHRRVSGELFF.

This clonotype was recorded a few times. CDR3 in DNA: TGTGCCAGCAGTCCAGGGGTCCAAGAGACCCAGTACTTC. Translated, it gives CASSPGVQETQYF. This chain connects TRBV6-1 to TRBJ2-5, with D perhaps matching TRBD1 (6 bases). Trimming removed 5 bases at V and 1 base at J, with 8 bases between. Germline values: CDR1 MNHNS, CDR2 SASEGT. The CDR3 sequence is 13 residues long.

Here the CDR3 DNA reads TGTGCCAGCAGCTTGGTGAGAGGACCCCACGAGCAGTACTTC. Translating it yields CASSLVRGPHEQYF. This sequence joins TRBV5-6 and TRBJ2-7; no reliable D call. Per germline, CDR1 SGHDT and CDR2 YYEEEE. CDR3 length equals 14 residues. The V and J ends lost 0 bases and 5 bases respectively, with 12 bases between them.

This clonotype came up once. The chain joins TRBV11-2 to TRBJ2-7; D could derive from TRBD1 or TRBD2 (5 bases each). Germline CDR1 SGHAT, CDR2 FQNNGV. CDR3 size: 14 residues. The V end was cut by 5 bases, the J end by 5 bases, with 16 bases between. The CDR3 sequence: CASSTGTGQDEQYF. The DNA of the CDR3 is TGTGCCAGCAGCACCGGGACGGGGCAGGACGAGCAGTACTTC.

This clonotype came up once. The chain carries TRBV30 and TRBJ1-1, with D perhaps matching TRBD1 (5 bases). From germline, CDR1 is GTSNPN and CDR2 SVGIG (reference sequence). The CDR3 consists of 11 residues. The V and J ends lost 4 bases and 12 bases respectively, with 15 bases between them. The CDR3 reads CAWTSGLGSFF. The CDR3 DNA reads TGTGCCTGGACTTCAGGGCTGGGGTCTTTCTTT.

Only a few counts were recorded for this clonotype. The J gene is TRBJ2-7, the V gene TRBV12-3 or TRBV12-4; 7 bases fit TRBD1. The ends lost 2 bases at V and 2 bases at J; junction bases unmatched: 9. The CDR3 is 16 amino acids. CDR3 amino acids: CASSLTTGKYPYEQYF. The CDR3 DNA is TGTGCCAGCAGTTTAACGACAGGGAAGTACCCCTACGAGCAGTACTTC.

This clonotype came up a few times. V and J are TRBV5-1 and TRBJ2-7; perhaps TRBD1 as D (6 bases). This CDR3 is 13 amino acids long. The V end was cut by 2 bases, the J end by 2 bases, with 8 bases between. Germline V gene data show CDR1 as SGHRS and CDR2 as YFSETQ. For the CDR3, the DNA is TGCGCCAGCAGCTTCAGACAGGCCTACGAGCAGTACTTC. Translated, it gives CASSFRQAYEQYF.

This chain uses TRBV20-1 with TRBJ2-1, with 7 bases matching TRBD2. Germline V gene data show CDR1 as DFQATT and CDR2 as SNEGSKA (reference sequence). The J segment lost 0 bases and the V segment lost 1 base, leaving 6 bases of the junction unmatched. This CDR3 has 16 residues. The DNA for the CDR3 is TGCAGTGCTAGAGGCCTAGCGGCCAGCTCCTACAATGAGCAGTTCTTC. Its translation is CSARGLAASSYNEQFF.

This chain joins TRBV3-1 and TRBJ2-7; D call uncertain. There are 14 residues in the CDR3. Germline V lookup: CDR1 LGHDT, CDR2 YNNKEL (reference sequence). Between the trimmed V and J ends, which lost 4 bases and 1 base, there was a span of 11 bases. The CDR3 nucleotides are TGTGCCAGCAGCCCCCCCTCAGATTCCTACGAGCAGTACTTC. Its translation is CASSPPSDSYEQYF.

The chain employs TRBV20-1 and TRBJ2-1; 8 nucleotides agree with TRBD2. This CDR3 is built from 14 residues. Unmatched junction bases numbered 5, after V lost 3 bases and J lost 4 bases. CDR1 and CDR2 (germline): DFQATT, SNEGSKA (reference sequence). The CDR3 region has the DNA TGCAGTGCTAGTTCAGCGGGGGCGTACAATGAGCAGTTCTTC. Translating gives CSASSAGAYNEQFF.

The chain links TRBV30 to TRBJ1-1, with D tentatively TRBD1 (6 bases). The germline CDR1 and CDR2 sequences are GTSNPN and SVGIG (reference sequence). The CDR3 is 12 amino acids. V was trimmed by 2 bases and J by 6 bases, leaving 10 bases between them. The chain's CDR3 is CAWSHGQPEAFF. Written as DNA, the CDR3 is TGTGCCTGGAGTCACGGACAGCCTGAAGCTTTCTTT.

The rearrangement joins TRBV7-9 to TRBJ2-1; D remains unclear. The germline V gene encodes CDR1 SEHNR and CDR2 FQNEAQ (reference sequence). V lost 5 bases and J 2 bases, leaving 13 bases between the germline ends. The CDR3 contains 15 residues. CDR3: CASSPHGVTYNEQFF. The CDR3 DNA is TGTGCCAGCAGCCCCCACGGAGTCACCTACAATGAGCAGTTCTTC.

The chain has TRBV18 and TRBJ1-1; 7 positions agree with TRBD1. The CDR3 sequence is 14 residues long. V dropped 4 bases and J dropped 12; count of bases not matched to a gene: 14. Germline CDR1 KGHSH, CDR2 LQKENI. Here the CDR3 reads CASSHRGGGACPFF. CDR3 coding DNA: TGTGCCAGCTCACACCGGGGAGGGGGCGCTTGTCCTTTCTTT.

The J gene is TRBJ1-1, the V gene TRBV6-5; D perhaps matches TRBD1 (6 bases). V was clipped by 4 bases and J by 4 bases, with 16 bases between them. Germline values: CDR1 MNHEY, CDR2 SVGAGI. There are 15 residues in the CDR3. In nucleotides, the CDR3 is TGTGCCAGCAGTTCTCCACTCAACAGGGCCACTGAAGCTTTCTTT. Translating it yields CASSSPLNRATEAFF.

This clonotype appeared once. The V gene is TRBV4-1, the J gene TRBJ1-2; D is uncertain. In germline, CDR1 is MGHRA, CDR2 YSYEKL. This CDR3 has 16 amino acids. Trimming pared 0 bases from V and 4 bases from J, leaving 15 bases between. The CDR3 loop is CASSQDNDMTPYGYTF. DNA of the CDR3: TGCGCCAGCAGCCAAGATAATGATATGACCCCCTATGGCTACACCTTC.

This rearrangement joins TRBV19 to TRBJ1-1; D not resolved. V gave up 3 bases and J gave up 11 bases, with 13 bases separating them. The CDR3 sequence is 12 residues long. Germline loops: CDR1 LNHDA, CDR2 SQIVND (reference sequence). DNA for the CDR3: TGTGCCAGTAGTATCGTTGGAGGATATGCTTTCTTT. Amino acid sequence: CASSIVGGYAFF.

CDR3 coding DNA: TGTGCCAGCAGTTTAATAGCCCTTGACGAGCAGTACTTC. It specifies CASSLIALDEQYF. This chain uses TRBV27 with TRBJ2-7; D remains unclear. This CDR3 contains 13 residues. In germline, CDR1 is MNHEY, CDR2 SMNVEV (reference sequence). The germline V and J ends were trimmed by 2 bases and 5 bases, with 10 bases remaining between them.

In DNA, the CDR3 is TGCGCCAGCAGCTACGTACCGGGACAGGGGACTACCTTTCCTACGAGGCAGTACTTC. Translation gives CASSYVPGQGTTFPTRQYF. The chain combines TRBV5-1 with TRBJ2-7; 10 nucleotides align to TRBD1. The V gene's germline CDR1 is SGHRS and CDR2 YFSETQ. The CDR3 is 19 amino acids. After removal of 3 bases from V and 9 bases from J, the junction contained 24 bases not matched to a gene.

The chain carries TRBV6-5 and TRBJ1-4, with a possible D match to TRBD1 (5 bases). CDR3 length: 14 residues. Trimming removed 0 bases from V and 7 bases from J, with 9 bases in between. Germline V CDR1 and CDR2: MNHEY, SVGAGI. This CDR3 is CASSYSSGSEKLFF. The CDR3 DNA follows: TGTGCCAGCAGTTACTCGTCAGGGAGTGAAAAACTGTTTTTT.

The CDR3 nucleotides are TGCGCCAGCAGCCAAGTTCAGGGTCGGGATCAGCCCCAGCATTTT. Protein product: CASSQVQGRDQPQHF. The chain couples TRBV4-1 to TRBJ1-5; D perhaps matches TRBD1 (5 bases). In germline, CDR1 is MGHRA, CDR2 YSYEKL. The CDR3 is made up of 15 amino acids. Between the trimmed V and J ends, which lost 1 base and 5 bases, there was a span of 12 bases.

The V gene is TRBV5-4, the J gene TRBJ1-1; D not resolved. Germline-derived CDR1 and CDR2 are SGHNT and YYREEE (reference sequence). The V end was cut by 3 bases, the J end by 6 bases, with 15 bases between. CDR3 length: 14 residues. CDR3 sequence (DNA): TGTGCCAGCAGCTCACTCGATGCAGGATCTGAAGCTTTCTTT. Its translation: CASSSLDAGSEAFF.

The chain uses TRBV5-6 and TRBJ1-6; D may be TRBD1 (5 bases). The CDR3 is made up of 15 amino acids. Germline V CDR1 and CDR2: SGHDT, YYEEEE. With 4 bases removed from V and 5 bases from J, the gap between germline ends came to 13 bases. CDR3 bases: TGTGCCAGCAGCCACGGACATCGCCATAATTCACCCCTCCACTTT. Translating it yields CASSHGHRHNSPLHF.

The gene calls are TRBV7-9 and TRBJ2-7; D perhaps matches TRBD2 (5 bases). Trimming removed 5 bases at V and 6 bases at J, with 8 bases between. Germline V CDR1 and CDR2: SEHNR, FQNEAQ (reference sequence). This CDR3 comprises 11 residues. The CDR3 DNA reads TGTGCCAGCAGCCACGGGGTCGAGCAGTACTTC. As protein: CASSHGVEQYF.

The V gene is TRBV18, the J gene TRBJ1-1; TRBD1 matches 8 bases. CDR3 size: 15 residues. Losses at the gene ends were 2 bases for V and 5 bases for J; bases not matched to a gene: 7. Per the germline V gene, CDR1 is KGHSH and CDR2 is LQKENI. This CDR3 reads CASSPEGQGWTEAFF. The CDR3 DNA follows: TGTGCCAGCTCACCAGAAGGACAGGGATGGACTGAAGCTTTCTTT.

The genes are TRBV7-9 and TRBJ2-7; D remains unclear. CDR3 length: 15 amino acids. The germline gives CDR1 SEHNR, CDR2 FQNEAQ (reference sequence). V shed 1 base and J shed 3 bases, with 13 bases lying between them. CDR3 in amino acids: CASSLETGARYEQYF. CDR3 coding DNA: TGTGCCAGCAGCTTAGAAACGGGCGCACGCTACGAGCAGTACTTC.

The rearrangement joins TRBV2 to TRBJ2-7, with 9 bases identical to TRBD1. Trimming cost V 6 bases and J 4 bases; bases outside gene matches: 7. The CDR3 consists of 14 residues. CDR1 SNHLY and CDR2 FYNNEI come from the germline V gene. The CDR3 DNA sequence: TGTGCCAGCAGCGATACAGGGGGCCCTTACGAGCAGTACTTC. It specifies CASSDTGGPYEQYF.

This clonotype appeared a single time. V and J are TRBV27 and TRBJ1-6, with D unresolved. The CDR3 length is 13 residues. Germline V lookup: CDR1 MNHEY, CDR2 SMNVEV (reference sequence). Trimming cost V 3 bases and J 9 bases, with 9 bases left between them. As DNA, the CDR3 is TGTGCCAGCAGTTTGGTAGCAAGTTCACCCCTCCACTTT. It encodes CASSLVASSPLHF.

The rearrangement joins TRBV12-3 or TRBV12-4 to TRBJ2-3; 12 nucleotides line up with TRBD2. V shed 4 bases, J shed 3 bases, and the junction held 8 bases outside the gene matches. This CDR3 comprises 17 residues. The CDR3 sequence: CASSWPGTSGPTDTQYF. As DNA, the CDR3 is TGTGCCAGCAGTTGGCCCGGGACTAGCGGGCCAACAGATACGCAGTATTTT.